This TCR beta chain derives from a study of T-cell reconstitution after alpha-beta-depleted transplantation in children. The length of the CDR3 is 12 residues. Trimming left V 8 bases short and J 2 bases short, with 10 bases between. Germline loops: CDR1 SEHNR, CDR2 FQNEAQ (reference sequence). Unique molecular identifiers were used to barcode this TCRbeta library. MiXCR was run by TCRdb on the PCR reads, yielding one entry per CDR3 protein. Of fewer than 400,000 distinct CDR3 sequences listed, around 20% were seen once; the top ten hold over 9.5%. The sequence was collected from a male patient younger than 18 who had a stem cell transplant for acute lymphoblastic leukemia, so the T cells may come from the graft donor. This specimen was PBMCs, mostly from graft donor cells, taken 180 days after TCRalphabeta/CD19-depleted stem cell transplant. The chain has TRBV7-9 and TRBJ2-7; no clear D. The CDR3 sequence: CASGDGTYEQYF. Here the CDR3 DNA reads TGTGCCAGCGGGGATGGGACCTACGAGCAGTACTTC.